This T cell receptor beta chain was recorded in a study of blood T cell repertoires in COVID-19. The CDR3 is 18 amino acids. Looked up from germline, CDR1 is LGHNA and CDR2 is YSLEER. Trimming cost V 3 bases and J 8 bases, with 26 bases left between them. This table comes from immunoSEQ multiplex PCR, and its TCRdb copy is limited to in-frame clones, with some not included. The table records about 430,000 clones, 70% to 90% of them present only once. The TCR comes from a woman between 18 and 30 years old who had been exposed to COVID-19. The rearrangement links TRBV4-3 to TRBJ2-1, with a tentative D call TRBD2 (6 bases). The sequenced sample consisted of PBMCs or T cells enriched from blood (not recorded which). In DNA form, the CDR3 reads TGCGCCAGCAGCCAGAGCCTTTCGTTTACAACGGGGGTTTATGAGCAGTTCTTC. Translating gives CASSQSLSFTTGVYEQFF.